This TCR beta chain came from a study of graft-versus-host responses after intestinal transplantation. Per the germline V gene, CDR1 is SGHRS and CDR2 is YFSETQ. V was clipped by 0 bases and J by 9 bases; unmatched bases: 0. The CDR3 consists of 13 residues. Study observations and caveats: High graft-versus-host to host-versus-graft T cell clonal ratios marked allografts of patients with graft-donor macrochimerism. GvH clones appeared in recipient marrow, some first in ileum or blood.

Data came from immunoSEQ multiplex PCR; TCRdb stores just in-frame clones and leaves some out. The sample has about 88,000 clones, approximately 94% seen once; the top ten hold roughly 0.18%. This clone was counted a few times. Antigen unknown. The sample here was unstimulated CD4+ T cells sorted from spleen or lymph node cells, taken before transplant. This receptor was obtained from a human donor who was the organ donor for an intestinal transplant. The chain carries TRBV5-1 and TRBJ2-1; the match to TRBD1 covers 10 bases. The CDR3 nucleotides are TGCGCCAGCAGCTTGGGACAGGGGGCTGAGCAGTTCTTC. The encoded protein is CASSLGQGAEQFF.